Below are 23 T cell receptor beta chains sequenced from a single sample in a study of blood T cell repertoires in COVID-19. The repertoire was sequenced with immunoSEQ multiplex PCR; TCRdb's copy has only in-frame clones and lacks some. The repertoire holds fewer than 300,000 clones, with over 75% as singletons. The sequenced sample consisted of peripheral blood. Receptors were obtained from a human donor in a cohort sampled during active COVID-19.

The chain employs TRBV10-3 and TRBJ2-1, with 13 bases lining up with TRBD2. The CDR3 has 17 residues. Unmatched junction bases numbered 11, after V lost 3 bases and J lost 9 bases. In germline, CDR1 is ENHRY, CDR2 SYGVKD. The CDR3 loop is CAISDISTSGGLGEQFF. The CDR3 DNA follows: TGTGCCATCAGTGATATTTCGACTAGCGGGGGGCTCGGTGAGCAGTTCTTC.

The chain joins TRBV27 to TRBJ2-1; D unresolved. V was clipped by 2 bases and J by 7 bases, with 9 bases between them. The CDR3 has 13 amino acids. The germline CDR1 and CDR2 sequences are MNHEY and SMNVEV (reference sequence). The CDR3 region is CASSLRRSNEQFF. The CDR3 DNA is TGTGCCAGCAGTTTACGTAGATCAAATGAGCAGTTCTTC.

V and J are TRBV5-1 and TRBJ1-1; no clear D. Germline CDR1 SGHRS, CDR2 YFSETQ. The ends were cut back, 2 bases at V and 0 bases at J, with 8 bases in the middle. The CDR3 sequence is 14 residues long. DNA of the CDR3: TGCGCCAGCAGCTTCGCAAACATGAACACTGAAGCTTTCTTT. This gives the protein CASSFANMNTEAFF.

The chain uses TRBV4-1 and TRBJ2-7, with 9 bases identical to TRBD2. This CDR3 comprises 17 residues. With V trimmed by 4 bases and J by 4 bases, 14 bases remained unmatched. Germline lookup yields CDR1 MGHRA and CDR2 YSYEKL. CDR3 sequence: CASSPQPPTSGFYEQYF. Written as DNA, the CDR3 is TGCGCCAGCAGCCCCCAACCCCCGACTAGCGGCTTTTACGAGCAGTACTTC.

The genes are TRBV5-1 and TRBJ2-6, with no clear D. V was cut by 0 bases and J by 4 bases, with 11 bases left in between. The CDR3 is made up of 16 amino acids. The germline gives CDR1 SGHRS, CDR2 YFSETQ. The CDR3 sequence: CASSLDSTRGANVLTF. The CDR3 DNA follows: TGCGCCAGCAGCTTGGATTCCACGCGAGGGGCCAACGTCCTGACTTTC.

This clone turned up a few times. The V gene is TRBV6-1, the J gene TRBJ2-3; TRBD1 might be the D (5 bases). Germline assignment: CDR1 MNHNS and CDR2 SASEGT. Trimming shortened V by 1 base and J by 0 bases, and 17 bases separated the two germline ends. This CDR3 contains 18 residues. DNA of the CDR3: TGTGCCAGCAGTGAAGGAAAGGGGCGAACAGGAAGCACAGATACGCAGTATTTT. It yields the protein CASSEGKGRTGSTDTQYF.

The chain recombines TRBV7-8 with TRBJ1-2; TRBD1 matches at 8 bases. V dropped 5 bases and J dropped 2; count of bases not matched to a gene: 7. In germline, CDR1 is SGHVS, CDR2 FQNEAQ. This CDR3 spans 15 amino acids. The CDR3 reads CASSVGGQGNYGYTF. The CDR3 DNA reads TGTGCCAGCAGCGTCGGCGGACAGGGAAACTATGGCTACACCTTC. Complete variable domain (other parts from reference TRBV7-8 and TRBJ1-2): GAGVSQSPRYKVAKRGQDVALRCDPISGHVSLFWYQQALGQGPEFLTYFQNEAQLDKSGLPSDRFFAERPEGSVSTLKIQRTQQEDSAVYLCASSVGGQGNYGYTFGSGTRLTVV.

This clone was seen only a few times. This chain links TRBV6-2 or TRBV6-3 with TRBJ1-6; D possibly corresponds to TRBD1 (6 bases). Per germline, CDR1 MNHEY and CDR2 SVGEGT. The CDR3 is 13 amino acids. Between the trimmed V and J ends, which lost 8 bases and 9 bases, there was a span of 14 bases. CDR3 residues: CASGRDNLSPLHF. In nucleotides, the CDR3 is TGTGCCAGCGGCCGGGACAACCTTTCACCCCTCCACTTT.

This clone was observed once. The chain combines TRBV7-2 with TRBJ1-6; TRBD1 matches 11 bases. V was pared by 0 bases and J by 9 bases, with 4 bases of the junction left unmatched. Per the germline V gene, CDR1 is SGHTA and CDR2 is FQGNSA. This CDR3 spans 16 amino acids. DNA of the CDR3: TGTGCCAGCAGCTTAGCCGGGACAGGGGGTAGTTCACCCCTCCACTTT. It specifies CASSLAGTGGSSPLHF.

This chain connects TRBV6-1 to TRBJ2-1; 7 bases agree with TRBD2. Germline values: CDR1 MNHNS, CDR2 SASEGT. The CDR3 is 16 amino acids. The V segment lost 4 bases and the J segment 2 bases; nucleotides outside the gene matches: 8. The CDR3 DNA reads as TGTGCCAGCAGTGTTCTAGCGGCTCCACCCTACAATGAGCAGTTCTTC. This translates into CASSVLAAPPYNEQFF.

This clone was found a few times. The rearrangement uses TRBV18 and TRBJ2-2; 11 bases are a match to TRBD1. V was clipped by 2 bases and J by 4 bases; unmatched bases: 6. Germline loops: CDR1 KGHSH, CDR2 LQKENI. The CDR3 covers 17 residues. The CDR3 DNA reads TGTGCCAGCTCACCAGAGGACAGGGGGCAGGTCACCGGGGAGCTGTTTTTT. Translating it yields CASSPEDRGQVTGELFF. The whole variable domain, filled in from reference TRBV18 and TRBJ2-2, reads NAGVMQNPRHLVRRRGQEARLRCSPMKGHSHVYWYRQLPEEGLKFMVYLQKENIIDESGMPKERFSAEFPKEGPSILRIQQVVRGDSAAYFCASSPEDRGQVTGELFFGEGSRLTVL.

This chain connects TRBV3-1 (or the pseudogene TRBV3-2) to TRBJ2-2; a possible D gene is TRBD1 (6 bases). The CDR3 contains 13 residues. Trimming pared 5 bases from V and 4 bases from J, leaving 8 bases between. Per germline, CDR1 LGHDT and CDR2 YNNKEL (reference sequence). The CDR3 spells CASSSGVTGELFF. The DNA of the CDR3 is TGTGCCAGCAGCTCAGGGGTCACCGGGGAGCTGTTTTTT.

The V call is TRBV4-2, the J call TRBJ2-3; D might be TRBD1 (5 bases). This CDR3 is 15 amino acids long. V lost 4 bases and J 0 bases, leaving 11 bases between the germline ends. CDR1 LGHNA and CDR2 YNFKEQ come from the germline V gene. DNA of the CDR3: TGTGCCAGCAGCCGCAACAGGTATAGCACAGATACGCAGTATTTT. The encoded protein is CASSRNRYSTDTQYF.

The J gene is TRBJ2-7, the V gene TRBV14, with D possibly being TRBD1 (5 bases). CDR3 length equals 15 residues. Trimming took 2 bases from V and 7 from J, leaving 18 bases between them. The germline V gene has CDR1 SGHDN and CDR2 FVKESK. The CDR3 region has the DNA TGTGCCAGCAGCCAATTCCTCGATAGGGGTGGTGAGCAGTACTTC. Translation gives CASSQFLDRGGEQYF.

The genes are TRBV5-1 and TRBJ1-1, with 9 nucleotides matching TRBD1. Trimming cost V 2 bases and J 1 base; bases outside gene matches: 9. Germline assignment: CDR1 SGHRS and CDR2 YFSETQ. This CDR3 contains 17 residues. The CDR3 spells CASSFVPGQGGNTEAFF. DNA of the CDR3: TGCGCCAGCAGCTTCGTCCCGGGACAGGGTGGGAACACTGAAGCTTTCTTT.

This clone occurred once. The rearrangement links TRBV5-4 to TRBJ2-3, with 7 bases identical to TRBD2. The CDR3 runs to 14 residues. J was trimmed by 4 bases and V by 3 bases; bases with no gene match: 5. Germline V CDR1 and CDR2: SGHNT, YYREEE (reference sequence). The CDR3 nucleotides read TGTGCCAGCAGCTCCCAGCGGGGCGCAGATACGCAGTATTTT. Translation: CASSSQRGADTQYF.

This chain links TRBV7-6 with TRBJ2-3; 11 positions agree with TRBD2. J was trimmed by 3 bases and V by 3 bases; bases with no gene match: 8. The CDR3 contains 17 residues. Germline CDR1 SGHVS, CDR2 FNYEAQ. The CDR3 nucleotides are TGTGCCAGCAGCTTCGGTTCACTAGCGGGGGTGACAGATACGCAGTATTTT. Amino acids: CASSFGSLAGVTDTQYF.

A single count supports this clone. V is TRBV28 and J is TRBJ2-3; the match to TRBD2 covers 11 bases. Per germline, CDR1 MDHEN and CDR2 SYDVKM. The CDR3 runs to 15 residues. The V and J ends lost 7 bases and 6 bases, in that order; junction bases with no gene match: 9. The CDR3 protein is CASTSVAGGGDTQYF. DNA of the CDR3: TGTGCCAGCACCTCAGTAGCGGGGGGGGGTGATACGCAGTATTTT.

This clone was found once. The V gene is TRBV5-6, the J gene TRBJ2-7, with TRBD2 matching over 12 bases. The germline V gene encodes CDR1 SGHDT and CDR2 YYEEEE. V lost 2 bases and J lost 4; bases outside the gene matches: 1. CDR3 size: 14 residues. CDR3 in amino acids: CASSLLAGGYEQYF. CDR3 DNA: TGTGCCAGCAGCTTACTAGCGGGGGGTTACGAGCAGTACTTC.

This chain's CDR3 is CASSHDRGGWTEAFF. The CDR3 bases are TGTGCCAGCTCACACGACAGGGGGGGATGGACTGAAGCTTTCTTT. V usage is TRBV18 and J usage is TRBJ1-1, with 9 nucleotides matching TRBD1. The CDR3 has 15 amino acids. V lost 4 bases and J lost 5; bases outside the gene matches: 8. Germline CDR1 reads KGHSH; CDR2 reads LQKENI.

This clone was recorded a few times. This sequence joins TRBV28 and TRBJ1-5; D may be TRBD1 (6 bases). CDR3 length equals 14 residues. V was clipped by 6 bases and J by 4 bases, with 13 bases between them. Germline V lookup: CDR1 MDHEN, CDR2 SYDVKM. In nucleotides, the CDR3 is TGTGCCAGCAGGCACAGGGTTTCTAATCAGCCCCAGCATTTT. It encodes CASRHRVSNQPQHF.

The chain couples TRBV11-2 to TRBJ2-7; 7 bases are shared with TRBD1. The CDR3 has 14 amino acids. The junction had 7 bases not matched to a gene; V was cut back by 5 bases and J by 3 bases. Germline V gene sequence: CDR1 SGHAT, CDR2 FQNNGV. CDR3 sequence (DNA): TGTGCCAGCAGCCGCGACAGGGCGATCTACGAGCAGTACTTC. Translated: CASSRDRAIYEQYF.

This clone was found a few times. The rearrangement uses TRBV10-3 and TRBJ1-1, with TRBD1 matching 10 bases. V dropped 10 bases and J dropped 4; count of bases not matched to a gene: 15. Germline V gene lookup returns CDR1 ENHRY and CDR2 SYGVKD. CDR3 length equals 16 residues. The CDR3 DNA reads as TGTGCCACAAGGGGGGGACAGGGGTACGGGAGCACTGAAGCTTTCTTT. Residues: CATRGGQGYGSTEAFF.